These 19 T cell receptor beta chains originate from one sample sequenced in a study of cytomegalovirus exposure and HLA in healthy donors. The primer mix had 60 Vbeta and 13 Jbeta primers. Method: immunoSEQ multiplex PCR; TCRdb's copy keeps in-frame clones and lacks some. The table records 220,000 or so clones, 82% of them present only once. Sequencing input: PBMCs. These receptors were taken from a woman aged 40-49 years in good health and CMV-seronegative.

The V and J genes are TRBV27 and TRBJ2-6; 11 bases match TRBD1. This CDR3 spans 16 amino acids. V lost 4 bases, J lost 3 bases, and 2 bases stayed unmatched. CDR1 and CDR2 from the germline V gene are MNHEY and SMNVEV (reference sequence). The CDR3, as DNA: TGTGCCAGCAGTTGGACAGGGGGCAGTGGGGCCAACGTCCTGACTTTC. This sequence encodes CASSWTGGSGANVLTF.

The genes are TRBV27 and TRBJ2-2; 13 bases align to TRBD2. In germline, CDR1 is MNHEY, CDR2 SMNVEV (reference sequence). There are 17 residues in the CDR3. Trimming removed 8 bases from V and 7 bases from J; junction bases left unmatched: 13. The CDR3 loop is CASGELAGGPVFGELFF. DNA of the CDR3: TGTGCCAGCGGGGAACTAGCGGGAGGGCCGGTTTTCGGGGAGCTGTTTTTT.

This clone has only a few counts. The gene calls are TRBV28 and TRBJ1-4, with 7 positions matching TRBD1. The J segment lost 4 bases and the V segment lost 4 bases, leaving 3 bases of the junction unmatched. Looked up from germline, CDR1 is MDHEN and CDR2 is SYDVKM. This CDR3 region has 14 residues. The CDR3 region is CASSSGTVNEKLFF. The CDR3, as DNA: TGTGCCAGCAGTTCCGGGACAGTTAATGAAAAACTGTTTTTT.

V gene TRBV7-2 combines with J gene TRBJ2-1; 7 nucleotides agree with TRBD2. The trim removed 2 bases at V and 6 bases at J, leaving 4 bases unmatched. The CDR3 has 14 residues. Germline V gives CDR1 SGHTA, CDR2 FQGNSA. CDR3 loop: CASSLQAGLNEQFF. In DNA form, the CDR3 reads TGTGCCAGCAGCTTACAAGCGGGACTCAATGAGCAGTTCTTC.

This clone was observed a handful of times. The CDR3 reads CSAYFYGAFF. CDR3 DNA: TGCAGTGCTTACTTTTACGGAGCTTTCTTT. The V gene is TRBV20-1, the J gene TRBJ1-1, with no clear D. This CDR3 is 10 amino acids long. In germline, CDR1 is DFQATT, CDR2 SNEGSKA (reference sequence). V lost 5 bases and J 10 bases, leaving 11 bases between the germline ends.

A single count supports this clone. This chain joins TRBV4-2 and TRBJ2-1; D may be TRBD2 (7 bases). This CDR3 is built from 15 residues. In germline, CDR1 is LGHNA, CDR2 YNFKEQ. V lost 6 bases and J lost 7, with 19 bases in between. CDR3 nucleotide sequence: TGTGCCAGCAGGCCGACTAGCCTGGGACATAATGAGCAGTTCTTC. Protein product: CASRPTSLGHNEQFF.

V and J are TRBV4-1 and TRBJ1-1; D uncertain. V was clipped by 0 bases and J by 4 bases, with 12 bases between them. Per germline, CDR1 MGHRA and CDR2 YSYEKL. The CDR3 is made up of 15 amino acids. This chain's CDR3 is CASSQDVGGSTEAFF. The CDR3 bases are TGCGCCAGCAGCCAAGATGTTGGCGGCTCCACTGAAGCTTTCTTT.

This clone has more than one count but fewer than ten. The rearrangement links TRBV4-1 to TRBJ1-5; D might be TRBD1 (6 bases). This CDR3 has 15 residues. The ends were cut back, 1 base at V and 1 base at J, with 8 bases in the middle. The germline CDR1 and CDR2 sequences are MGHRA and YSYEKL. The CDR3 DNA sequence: TGCGCCAGCAGCCAAGTTCAGGGGAGCAATCAGCCCCAGCATTTT. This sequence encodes CASSQVQGSNQPQHF.

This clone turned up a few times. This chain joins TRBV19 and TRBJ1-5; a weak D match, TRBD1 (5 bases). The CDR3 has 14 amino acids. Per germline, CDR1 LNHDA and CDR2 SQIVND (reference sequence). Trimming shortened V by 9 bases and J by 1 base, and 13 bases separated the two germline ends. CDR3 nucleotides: TGTGCCAGCAAAAGGGGTCCCAGCAATCAGCCCCAGCATTTT. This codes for CASKRGPSNQPQHF.

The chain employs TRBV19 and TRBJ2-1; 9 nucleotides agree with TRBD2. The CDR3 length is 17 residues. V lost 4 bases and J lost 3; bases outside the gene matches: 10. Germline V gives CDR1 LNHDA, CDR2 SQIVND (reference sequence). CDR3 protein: CASSTRGREGLYNEQFF. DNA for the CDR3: TGTGCCAGTAGTACAAGGGGGCGGGAGGGCCTCTACAATGAGCAGTTCTTC.

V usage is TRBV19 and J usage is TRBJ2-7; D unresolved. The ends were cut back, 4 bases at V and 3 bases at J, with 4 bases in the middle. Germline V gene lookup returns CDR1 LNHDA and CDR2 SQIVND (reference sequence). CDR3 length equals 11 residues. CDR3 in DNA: TGTGCCAGTAGTAATCGCTACGAGCAGTACTTC. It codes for CASSNRYEQYF.

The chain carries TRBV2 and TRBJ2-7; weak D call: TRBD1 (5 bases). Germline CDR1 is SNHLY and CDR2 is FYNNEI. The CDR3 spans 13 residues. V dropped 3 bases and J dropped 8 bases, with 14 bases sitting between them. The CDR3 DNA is TGTGCCAGCAGTGAGTTTGCCAGGGCCAAGCAGTACTTC. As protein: CASSEFARAKQYF.

CDR3 in amino acids: CASGLWQGADTQYF. The CDR3 DNA sequence: TGTGCTAGTGGTTTATGGCAGGGGGCAGATACGCAGTATTTT. This chain uses TRBV12-5 with TRBJ2-3; the match to TRBD1 covers 7 bases. V lost 3 bases and J lost 4; bases outside the gene matches: 4. This CDR3 has 14 residues. Germline V lookup: CDR1 LGHNT, CDR2 FRNRAP.

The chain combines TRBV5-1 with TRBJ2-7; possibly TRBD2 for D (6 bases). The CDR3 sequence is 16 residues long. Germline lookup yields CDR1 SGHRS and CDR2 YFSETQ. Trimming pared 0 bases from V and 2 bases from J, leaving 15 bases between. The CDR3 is CASSLGGVSPTYEQYF. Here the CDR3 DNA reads TGCGCCAGCAGCTTGGGGGGGGTTAGTCCCACCTACGAGCAGTACTTC. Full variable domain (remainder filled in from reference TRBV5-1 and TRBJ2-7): KAGVTQTPRYLIKTRGQQVTLSCSPISGHRSVSWYQQTPGQGLQFLFEYFSETQRNKGNFPGRFSGRQFSNSRSEMNVSTLELGDSALYLCASSLGGVSPTYEQYFGPGTRLTVT.

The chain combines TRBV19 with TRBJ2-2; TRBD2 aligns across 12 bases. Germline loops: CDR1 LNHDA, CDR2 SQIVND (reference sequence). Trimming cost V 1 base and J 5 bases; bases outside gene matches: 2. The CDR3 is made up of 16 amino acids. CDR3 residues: CASSIVTSGSTGELFF. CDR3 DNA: TGTGCCAGTAGTATAGTGACTAGCGGGAGTACCGGGGAGCTGTTTTTT.

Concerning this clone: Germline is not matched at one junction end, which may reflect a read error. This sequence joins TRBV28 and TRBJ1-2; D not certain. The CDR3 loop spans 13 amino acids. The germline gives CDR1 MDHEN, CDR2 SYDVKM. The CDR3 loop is CASSSVYNCGYTF. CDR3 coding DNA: TGTGCCAGCAGTTCCGTTTATAACTGTGGCTACACCTTC.

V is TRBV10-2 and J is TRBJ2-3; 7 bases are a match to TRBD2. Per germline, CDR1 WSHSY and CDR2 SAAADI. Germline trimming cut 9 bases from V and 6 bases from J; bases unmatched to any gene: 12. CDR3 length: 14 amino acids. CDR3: CASTALAAEDTQYF. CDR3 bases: TGCGCCAGTACCGCGCTAGCGGCTGAGGATACGCAGTATTTT.

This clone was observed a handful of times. DNA of the CDR3: TGTGCCAGCAGTCCCGGTGGCAGGGGGCAGGAAAAACTGTTTTTT. This codes for CASSPGGRGQEKLFF. J is TRBJ1-4 and V is TRBV6-6; 8 bases line up with TRBD1. CDR1 is MNHNY and CDR2 is SVGAGI in the germline V gene (reference sequence). CDR3 size: 15 residues. With 5 bases clipped from V and 8 bases from J, the junction kept 10 bases outside the gene matches.

The CDR3: CASSSSRHSQTQYF. CDR3 DNA: TGTGCCAGCAGTTCCTCCAGACACTCCCAGACCCAGTACTTC. This chain connects TRBV28 to TRBJ2-5; no definite D call. Germline assignment: CDR1 MDHEN and CDR2 SYDVKM. Deletions cut 4 bases from V and 6 bases from J, with 15 bases between. The CDR3 spans 14 residues.